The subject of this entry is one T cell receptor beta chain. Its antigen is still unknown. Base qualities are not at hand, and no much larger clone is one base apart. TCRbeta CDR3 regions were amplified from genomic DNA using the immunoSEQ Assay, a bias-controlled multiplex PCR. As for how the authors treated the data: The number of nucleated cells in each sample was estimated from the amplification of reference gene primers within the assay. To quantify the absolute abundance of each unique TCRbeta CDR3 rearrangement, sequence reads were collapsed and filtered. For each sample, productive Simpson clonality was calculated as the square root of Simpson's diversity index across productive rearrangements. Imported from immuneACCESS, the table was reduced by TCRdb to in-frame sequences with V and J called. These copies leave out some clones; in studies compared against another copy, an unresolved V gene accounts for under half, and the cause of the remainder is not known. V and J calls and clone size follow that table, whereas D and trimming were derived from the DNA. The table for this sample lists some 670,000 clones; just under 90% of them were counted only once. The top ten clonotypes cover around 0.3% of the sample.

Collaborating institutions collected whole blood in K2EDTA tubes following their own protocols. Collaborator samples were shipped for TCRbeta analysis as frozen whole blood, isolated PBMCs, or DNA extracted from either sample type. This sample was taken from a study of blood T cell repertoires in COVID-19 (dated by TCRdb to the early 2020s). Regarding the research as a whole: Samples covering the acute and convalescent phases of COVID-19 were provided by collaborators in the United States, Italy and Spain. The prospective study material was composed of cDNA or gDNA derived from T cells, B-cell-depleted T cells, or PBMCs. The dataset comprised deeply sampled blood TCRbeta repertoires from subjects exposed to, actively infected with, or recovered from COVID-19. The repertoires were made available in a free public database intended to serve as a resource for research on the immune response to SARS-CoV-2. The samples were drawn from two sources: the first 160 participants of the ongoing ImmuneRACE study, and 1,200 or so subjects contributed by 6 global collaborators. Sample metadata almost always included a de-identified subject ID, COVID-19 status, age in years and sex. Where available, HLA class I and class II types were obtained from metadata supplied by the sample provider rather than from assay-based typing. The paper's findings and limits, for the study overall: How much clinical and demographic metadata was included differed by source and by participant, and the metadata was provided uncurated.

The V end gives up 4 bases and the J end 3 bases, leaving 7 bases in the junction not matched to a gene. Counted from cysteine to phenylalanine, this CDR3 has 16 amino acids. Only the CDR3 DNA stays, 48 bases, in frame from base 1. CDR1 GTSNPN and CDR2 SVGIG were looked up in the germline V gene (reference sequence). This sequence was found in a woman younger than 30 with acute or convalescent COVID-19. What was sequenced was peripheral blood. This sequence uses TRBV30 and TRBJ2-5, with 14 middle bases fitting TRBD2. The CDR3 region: CAWTPTSGGVEETQYF. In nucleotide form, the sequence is TGTGCCTGGACCCCGACTAGCGGGGGGGTAGAAGAGACCCAGTACTTC.